These T cell receptor beta chains were read from a single sample in a study of blood T cell repertoires in COVID-19. Here immunoSEQ multiplex PCR was the method, and the copy in TCRdb shows in-frame clones only, minus some. The sample shows about 370,000 clones, roughly 92% of them seen only once. The sequenced sample was PBMCs or T cells enriched from blood (not recorded which). These receptors were obtained from a woman aged 40 to 50 who had been exposed to COVID-19. The CDR3 runs from the conserved cysteine through the conserved F or W. The order of the fields is CDR3 DNA, CDR3 protein, V gene, clone size, D gene, J gene. A D gene is named only where the DNA matches it firmly. The listing skips clone size in some rows; elsewhere it reads once, few, many or a size class.

cdr3_nt: TGTGCCAGCAGCCCTCCCGGAGGAAGGGAAAAACTGTTTTTT
cdr3_aa: CASSPPGGREKLFF
v_call: TRBV7-8
clone_size: .
d_call: .
j_call: TRBJ1-4

cdr3_nt: TGCGCCAGTCGACTAGCCCCGCGCGACGAGCAGTACTTC
cdr3_aa: CASRLAPRDEQYF
v_call: TRBV5-1
clone_size: .
d_call: TRBD2
j_call: TRBJ2-7

cdr3_nt: TGTGCCAGCAGTTTCAGGGGAGAGACCCAGTACTTC
cdr3_aa: CASSFRGETQYF
v_call: TRBV27
clone_size: .
d_call: .
j_call: TRBJ2-5

cdr3_nt: TGTGCCAGCAGCTTAAGGGCGGGGGCGAGCGGCTACACCTTC
cdr3_aa: CASSLRAGASGYTF
v_call: TRBV7-2
clone_size: .
d_call: .
j_call: TRBJ1-2

cdr3_nt: TGTGCCAGCTCACTAACAGATATGAACACTGAAGCTTTCTTT
cdr3_aa: CASSLTDMNTEAFF
v_call: TRBV18
clone_size: .
d_call: .
j_call: TRBJ1-1

cdr3_nt: TGTGCCACCAGCAGCCGGGACAGGGGGCGTCCAGCGTATGGCTACACCTTC
cdr3_aa: CATSSRDRGRPAYGYTF
v_call: TRBV15
clone_size: .
d_call: TRBD1
j_call: TRBJ1-2

cdr3_nt: TGTGCCAGCAGCCAAGATAAGAGGAGTCCTCTAGCCAAAAACATTCAGTACTTC
cdr3_aa: CASSQDKRSPLAKNIQYF
v_call: TRBV3-1/TRBV3-2
clone_size: .
d_call: .
j_call: TRBJ2-4

cdr3_nt: TGTGCCAGCTCGCCGACAGGGGGGAACACTGAAGCTTTCTTT
cdr3_aa: CASSPTGGNTEAFF
v_call: TRBV18
clone_size: .
d_call: TRBD1
j_call: TRBJ1-1

cdr3_nt: TGCGCCAGCAGCTCTACTGACAGGGATCAGACCCAGTACTTC
cdr3_aa: CASSSTDRDQTQYF
v_call: TRBV5-1
clone_size: once
d_call: TRBD1
j_call: TRBJ2-5

cdr3_nt: TGTGCCAGCAGCGAGCCCCTAGTCGGAACAGGGGGTACCTCGAACACCGGGGAGCTGTTTTTT
cdr3_aa: CASSEPLVGTGGTSNTGELFF
v_call: TRBV9
clone_size: .
d_call: TRBD1
j_call: TRBJ2-2

cdr3_nt: TGTGCCAGCAGCTTAGGAGGGGGAGAGAATCAGCCCCAGCATTTT
cdr3_aa: CASSLGGGENQPQHF
v_call: TRBV11-2
clone_size: few
d_call: .
j_call: TRBJ1-5

cdr3_nt: TGTGCCAGCAGCTCTTCTAATGAGCAGTTCTTC
cdr3_aa: CASSSSNEQFF
v_call: TRBV7-6
clone_size: .
d_call: .
j_call: TRBJ2-1

cdr3_nt: TGTGCCACCAGCAGACAGACAGCTTCAGATGGCTACACCTTC
cdr3_aa: CATSRQTASDGYTF
v_call: TRBV15
clone_size: .
d_call: .
j_call: TRBJ1-2

cdr3_nt: TGTGCCAGCAGCTTGGCCGGGAGCTCCTACGAGCAGTACTTC
cdr3_aa: CASSLAGSSYEQYF
v_call: TRBV7-9
clone_size: .
d_call: .
j_call: TRBJ2-7

cdr3_nt: TGCGCCAGCAGCTTGGCTGGACTAGCGGGAGGGAACGAGCAGTACTTC
cdr3_aa: CASSLAGLAGGNEQYF
v_call: TRBV5-1
clone_size: .
d_call: TRBD2
j_call: TRBJ2-7

cdr3_nt: TGTGCCACTTCGATGACTAGTTGGTACCAAGAGACCCAGTACTTC
cdr3_aa: CATSMTSWYQETQYF
v_call: TRBV19
clone_size: .
d_call: .
j_call: TRBJ2-5

cdr3_nt: TGCAGCGTGGACCGACGGGACAGTGTTAACACTGAAGCTTTCTTT
cdr3_aa: CSVDRRDSVNTEAFF
v_call: TRBV29-1
clone_size: .
d_call: TRBD1
j_call: TRBJ1-1

cdr3_nt: TGCGCCAGCAGCTTGGGGCCACAGGGGTCGGGCACGGAGACCCAGTACTTC
cdr3_aa: CASSLGPQGSGTETQYF
v_call: TRBV5-1
clone_size: .
d_call: TRBD1
j_call: TRBJ2-5

cdr3_nt: TGTGCCAGCAGCGCCCGGGACAGAGGAACCGGGGAGCTGTTTTTT
cdr3_aa: CASSARDRGTGELFF
v_call: TRBV21-1
clone_size: .
d_call: .
j_call: TRBJ2-2

cdr3_nt: TGTGCCAGCAGCTTAACCGGGACAGGGGGAGACAATTCACCCCTCCACTTT
cdr3_aa: CASSLTGTGGDNSPLHF
v_call: TRBV7-3
clone_size: .
d_call: TRBD1
j_call: TRBJ1-6

cdr3_nt: TGTGCCTGGAGTCCAACTCTGAGGGCCCGGGGGGGTAACTATGGCTACACCTTC
cdr3_aa: CAWSPTLRARGGNYGYTF
v_call: TRBV30
clone_size: .
d_call: .
j_call: TRBJ1-2

cdr3_nt: TGTGCCAGCAGCTTCCGCCCGGGAGGTCACGAGCAGTACTTC
cdr3_aa: CASSFRPGGHEQYF
v_call: TRBV7-2
clone_size: .
d_call: TRBD2
j_call: TRBJ2-7

cdr3_nt: TGTGCCAGTAGCCGGACAGGGAACAACTATGGCTACACCTTC
cdr3_aa: CASSRTGNNYGYTF
v_call: TRBV19
clone_size: .
d_call: TRBD1
j_call: TRBJ1-2

cdr3_nt: TGCGCCAGCAGCCAAGAGTTAGCGGGAGGGCAGTACTTC
cdr3_aa: CASSQELAGGQYF
v_call: TRBV4-3
clone_size: .
d_call: TRBD2
j_call: TRBJ2-7

cdr3_nt: TGTGCCAGCAGCACGGACAGGGGGTACAATGAGCAGTTCTTC
cdr3_aa: CASSTDRGYNEQFF
v_call: TRBV7-2
clone_size: once
d_call: TRBD1
j_call: TRBJ2-1

cdr3_nt: TGTGCCAGCAGCCCCGGGGGGGCACTGGATGAAAAACTGTTTTTT
cdr3_aa: CASSPGGALDEKLFF
v_call: TRBV11-3
clone_size: .
d_call: .
j_call: TRBJ1-4

cdr3_nt: TGTGCCAGCAGTTCGGCAGGGTTGGGAGGCTACACCTTC
cdr3_aa: CASSSAGLGGYTF
v_call: TRBV2
clone_size: .
d_call: .
j_call: TRBJ1-2

cdr3_nt: TGTGCCTGGAGCCGCAGTCTCAGGGGCCAAAACTATGGCTACACCTTC
cdr3_aa: CAWSRSLRGQNYGYTF
v_call: TRBV30
clone_size: once
d_call: .
j_call: TRBJ1-2

cdr3_nt: TGCGCCAGCAGCCAAGTAGCGGGCGACAATGAGCAGTTCTTC
cdr3_aa: CASSQVAGDNEQFF
v_call: TRBV4-1
clone_size: .
d_call: TRBD2
j_call: TRBJ2-1

cdr3_nt: TGTGCCAGCAGCCAAGTTGCACAGGACAATGAGCAGTTCTTC
cdr3_aa: CASSQVAQDNEQFF
v_call: TRBV14
clone_size: .
d_call: .
j_call: TRBJ2-1

cdr3_nt: TGTGCCAGCAGTTTAGACGGGAGGGTTTACAATGAGCAGTTCTTC
cdr3_aa: CASSLDGRVYNEQFF
v_call: TRBV27
clone_size: .
d_call: TRBD2
j_call: TRBJ2-1

cdr3_nt: TGTGCCAGCAGTGAAGACGGGGGGATATATGGCTACACCTTC
cdr3_aa: CASSEDGGIYGYTF
v_call: TRBV2
clone_size: .
d_call: .
j_call: TRBJ1-2

cdr3_nt: TGCGCCAGCAGCCCTCGGGACAGCGGTTACGAGCAGTACTTC
cdr3_aa: CASSPRDSGYEQYF
v_call: TRBV5-1
clone_size: .
d_call: TRBD1
j_call: TRBJ2-7

cdr3_nt: TGCGCCAGCAGCTTGGTTGCAGGGTCAGGTTCTGGAAACACCATATATTTT
cdr3_aa: CASSLVAGSGSGNTIYF
v_call: TRBV5-1
clone_size: .
d_call: .
j_call: TRBJ1-3

cdr3_nt: TGTGCCAGCAGCCGGGACAGGGGAAACACTGAAGCTTTCTTT
cdr3_aa: CASSRDRGNTEAFF
v_call: TRBV2
clone_size: once
d_call: TRBD1
j_call: TRBJ1-1

cdr3_nt: TGTGCCAGCAGCTACTCAGGGGCTGAAAAACTGTTTTTT
cdr3_aa: CASSYSGAEKLFF
v_call: TRBV7-9
clone_size: .
d_call: .
j_call: TRBJ1-4

cdr3_nt: TGTGCCAGCAGCGTTCGGGTAGGCACTGAAGCTTTCTTT
cdr3_aa: CASSVRVGTEAFF
v_call: TRBV9
clone_size: .
d_call: .
j_call: TRBJ1-1

cdr3_nt: TGTGCCAGCAGCTTGGTAGGGGTGGACGGCTATGGCTACACCTTC
cdr3_aa: CASSLVGVDGYGYTF
v_call: TRBV5-4
clone_size: .
d_call: .
j_call: TRBJ1-2

cdr3_nt: TGTGCCAGCAGTATATCTGGAAACACCATATATTTT
cdr3_aa: CASSISGNTIYF
v_call: TRBV25-1
clone_size: .
d_call: .
j_call: TRBJ1-3

cdr3_nt: TGTGCCAGCAGCTTAGGCCTAGCGGGTACCTACGAGCAGTACTTC
cdr3_aa: CASSLGLAGTYEQYF
v_call: TRBV7-2
clone_size: .
d_call: TRBD2
j_call: TRBJ2-7

cdr3_nt: TGTGCCAGCAGCCTCCGTAGTTCCTACAATGAGCAGTTCTTC
cdr3_aa: CASSLRSSYNEQFF
v_call: TRBV27
clone_size: .
d_call: .
j_call: TRBJ2-1

cdr3_nt: TGTGCCAGCTCACGGGGAGGGGAGAATTCACCCCTCCACTTT
cdr3_aa: CASSRGGENSPLHF
v_call: TRBV18
clone_size: .
d_call: .
j_call: TRBJ1-6

cdr3_nt: TGTGCCAGCACAGAAAGAGGTCCGACAGGGGTATACTATGGCTACACCTTC
cdr3_aa: CASTERGPTGVYYGYTF
v_call: TRBV2
clone_size: .
d_call: TRBD1
j_call: TRBJ1-2

cdr3_nt: TGTGCCAGCGAACTGGTCATGAACACTGAAGCTTTCTTT
cdr3_aa: CASELVMNTEAFF
v_call: TRBV7-9
clone_size: few
d_call: .
j_call: TRBJ1-1

cdr3_nt: TGTGCCAGTAGGACAGGGGGCCCAAACTATGGCTACACCTTC
cdr3_aa: CASRTGGPNYGYTF
v_call: TRBV19
clone_size: once
d_call: TRBD1
j_call: TRBJ1-2

cdr3_nt: TGTGCCACCAGCAGAGATTATTTTGCTAGCGGGAGCGATCAAGAGACCCAGTACTTC
cdr3_aa: CATSRDYFASGSDQETQYF
v_call: TRBV15
clone_size: .
d_call: TRBD2
j_call: TRBJ2-5

cdr3_nt: TGTGCCAGCCACAGGGGCGTTGCTGAAGCTTTCTTT
cdr3_aa: CASHRGVAEAFF
v_call: TRBV2
clone_size: once
d_call: TRBD1
j_call: TRBJ1-1

cdr3_nt: TGTGCCAGCTCACCCAGACAGGGACAAGGTGAGCAGTTCTTC
cdr3_aa: CASSPRQGQGEQFF
v_call: TRBV18
clone_size: once
d_call: TRBD1
j_call: TRBJ2-1

cdr3_nt: TGTGCCAGCATGAAGGAGGAAAAACTGTTTTTT
cdr3_aa: CASMKEEKLFF
v_call: TRBV2
clone_size: .
d_call: .
j_call: TRBJ1-4

cdr3_nt: TGTGCCAGCAGCTTAACGGGACAGGGTAACTATGGCTACACCTTC
cdr3_aa: CASSLTGQGNYGYTF
v_call: TRBV5-5
clone_size: .
d_call: TRBD1
j_call: TRBJ1-2

cdr3_nt: TGTGCCAGCAGCCCTACAAGGAGAAGCAATCAGCCCCAGCATTTT
cdr3_aa: CASSPTRRSNQPQHF
v_call: TRBV14
clone_size: .
d_call: .
j_call: TRBJ1-5

cdr3_nt: TGTGCCAGCAGTATGGACAGCACCGGGGAGCTGTTTTTT
cdr3_aa: CASSMDSTGELFF
v_call: TRBV3-1/TRBV3-2
clone_size: .
d_call: .
j_call: TRBJ2-2

cdr3_nt: TGTGCCAGTTACACAGGGGGCAATGAAAAACTGTTTTTT
cdr3_aa: CASYTGGNEKLFF
v_call: TRBV7-3
clone_size: few
d_call: TRBD1
j_call: TRBJ1-4

cdr3_nt: TGTGCCAGCACCCCGGTCGGGGTTGAAGAAAAACTGTTTTTT
cdr3_aa: CASTPVGVEEKLFF
v_call: TRBV7-9
clone_size: .
d_call: .
j_call: TRBJ1-4

cdr3_nt: TGTGCCAGTATCCCGGGACAGCCTAACTATGGCTACACCTTC
cdr3_aa: CASIPGQPNYGYTF
v_call: TRBV19
clone_size: once
d_call: TRBD1
j_call: TRBJ1-2

cdr3_nt: TGTGCCAGCAGTGAATCCGGACAGGTCAGATCTTATGGCTACACCTTC
cdr3_aa: CASSESGQVRSYGYTF
v_call: TRBV6-1
clone_size: .
d_call: TRBD1
j_call: TRBJ1-2

cdr3_nt: TGTGCCAGCAGTTACTCAGGCAGGGCCTATGGCTACACCTTC
cdr3_aa: CASSYSGRAYGYTF
v_call: TRBV6-5
clone_size: .
d_call: .
j_call: TRBJ1-2

cdr3_nt: TGTGCCAGCAGAGCGGACAGGAGCTATAATTCACCCCTCCACTTT
cdr3_aa: CASRADRSYNSPLHF
v_call: TRBV6-5
clone_size: .
d_call: TRBD1
j_call: TRBJ1-6